This TCR beta chain emerged from a study of T-cell reconstitution after alpha-beta-depleted transplantation in children. This clonotype was counted between two and nine times. Germline values: CDR1 SGHTA, CDR2 FQGNSA. Trimming cost V 5 bases and J 4 bases, with 11 bases left between them. The length of the CDR3 is 14 residues. Construction of the TCRbeta library involved unique molecular identifiers. Using its own MiXCR run on the PCR reads, TCRdb lists one record per CDR3 protein. The sample carries 420,000 or so distinct CDR3 sequences, roughly 11% recorded once. Sequencing was performed on PBMCs from the stem cell graft donor, taken from the stem cell graft. The chain recombines TRBV7-2 with TRBJ2-2; weak D call: TRBD1 (5 bases). This sequence was found in a human donor who donated a stem cell graft to a child with acute myeloid leukemia. The CDR3 spells CASSNRLSTGELFF. CDR3 nucleotide sequence: TGTGCCAGCAGCAACAGGCTCAGCACCGGGGAGCTGTTTTTT. Based on the CDR3 plus reference TRBV7-2 and TRBJ2-2, the full variable domain is GAGVSQSPSNKVTEKGKDVELRCDPISGHTALYWYRQSLGQGLEFLIYFQGNSAPDKSGLPSDRFSAERTGGSVSTLTIQRTQQEDSAVYLCASSNRLSTGELFFGEGSRLTVL.